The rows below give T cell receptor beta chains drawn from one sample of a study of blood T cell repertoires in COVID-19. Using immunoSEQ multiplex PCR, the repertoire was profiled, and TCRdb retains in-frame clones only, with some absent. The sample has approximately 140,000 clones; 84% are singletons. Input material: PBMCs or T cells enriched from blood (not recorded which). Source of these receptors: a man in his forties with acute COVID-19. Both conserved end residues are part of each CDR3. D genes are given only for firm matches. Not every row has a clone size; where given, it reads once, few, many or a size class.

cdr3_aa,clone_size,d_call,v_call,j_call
CSVEGESGGLEQYF,.,TRBD2,TRBV29-1,TRBJ2-7
CASPGSPQYF,once,.,TRBV2,TRBJ2-5
CASRRLAGGPGELFF,.,TRBD2,TRBV7-2,TRBJ2-2
CASSREGQGADTQYF,few,TRBD1,TRBV5-1,TRBJ2-3
CASSQDPTGEGANVLTF,once,TRBD1,TRBV4-3,TRBJ2-6
CASSLTVRMNTEAFF,.,.,TRBV6-5,TRBJ1-1
CASSSKRGQGNNQPQHF,.,TRBD1,TRBV6-2/TRBV6-3,TRBJ1-5
CASSLRGLRTESEPQHF,.,.,TRBV28,TRBJ1-5
CASAVAVAREESVLETQYF,once,TRBD2,TRBV28,TRBJ2-5
CSVDPGNTGELFF,.,.,TRBV29-1,TRBJ2-2
CASNPQWQPQHF,.,.,TRBV28,TRBJ1-5
CASSPRGGFSYEQYF,.,.,TRBV28,TRBJ2-7
CASSFSGSGEQYF,.,TRBD2,TRBV5-1,TRBJ2-7
CASSLATGGGNTIYF,.,TRBD1,TRBV5-1,TRBJ1-3
CASSLEGTVNEKLFF,.,TRBD1,TRBV5-6,TRBJ1-4
CASSHRTANTGELFF,.,.,TRBV28,TRBJ2-2
CASSVSDRGNSPLHF,.,TRBD1,TRBV9,TRBJ1-6
CSASSPVGRGGSNTQYF,.,TRBD2,TRBV20-1,TRBJ2-3
CASSYRGVGELFF,.,.,TRBV6-5,TRBJ2-2
CASRSQANFESEQYF,.,.,TRBV5-1,TRBJ2-7
CASSQRGAVYGYTF,.,.,TRBV4-1,TRBJ1-2
CASSRDYEQYF,few,.,TRBV7-9,TRBJ2-7
CASSQPLLAGGLDEQFF,once,TRBD2,TRBV4-1,TRBJ2-1
CASSLVASGGNEQFF,.,.,TRBV7-9,TRBJ2-1
CASSSGQIRNTEAFF,.,.,TRBV5-4,TRBJ1-1
CASSPQGLLYNEQFF,.,TRBD1,TRBV3-1/TRBV3-2,TRBJ2-1
CASSWDSLNNEQFF,.,.,TRBV11-3,TRBJ2-1
CASSQGTSGAGSYEQYF,.,TRBD2,TRBV3-1/TRBV3-2,TRBJ2-7
CASSQGPGEAFF,.,.,TRBV14,TRBJ1-1
CASSLAGVGEQYF,.,TRBD2,TRBV12-3/TRBV12-4,TRBJ2-7
CASSPGVGGSAFF,.,.,TRBV18,TRBJ1-1
CASSTDRTGANVLTF,.,.,TRBV5-4,TRBJ2-6
CASSSPGDRTNSYNEQFF,.,.,TRBV11-2,TRBJ2-1
CASSHSREAGELFF,.,.,TRBV14,TRBJ2-2
CASSFSPGRDNSPLHF,.,.,TRBV5-1,TRBJ1-6
CAITRGAEEVGYTF,.,.,TRBV10-3,TRBJ1-2
CASSSGTGGEAGNTIYF,.,TRBD1,TRBV7-2,TRBJ1-3
CASTPRGGSQETQYF,.,.,TRBV9,TRBJ2-5